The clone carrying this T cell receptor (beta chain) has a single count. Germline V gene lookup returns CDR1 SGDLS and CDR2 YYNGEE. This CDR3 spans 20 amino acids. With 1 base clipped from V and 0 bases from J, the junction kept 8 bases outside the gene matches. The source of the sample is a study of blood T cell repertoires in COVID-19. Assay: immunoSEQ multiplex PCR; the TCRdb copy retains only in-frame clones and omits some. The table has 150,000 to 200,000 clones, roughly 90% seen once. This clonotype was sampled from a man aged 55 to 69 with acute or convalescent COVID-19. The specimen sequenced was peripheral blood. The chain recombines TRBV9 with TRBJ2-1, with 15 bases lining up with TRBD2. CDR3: CASSVTSGTSGGSSYNEQFF. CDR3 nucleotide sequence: TGTGCCAGCAGCGTAACCTCGGGGACTAGCGGGGGGAGCTCCTACAATGAGCAGTTCTTC.